A selection of T cell receptor beta chains follows, all from one sample in a study of blood T cell repertoires in COVID-19. The table came from immunoSEQ multiplex PCR; TCRdb's copy has only in-frame clones and leaves some out. This sample has some 260,000 clones, with around three quarters found just once. The specimen was peripheral blood. Every receptor here comes from a woman aged 80 or older with acute or convalescent COVID-19. Each CDR3 is given with its conserved first and last residue. D genes are given only for firm matches. Expanded clones get a size class; other rows say once, few or many, or leave the size out.

D gene	V gene	J gene	clone size	CDR3 protein	CDR3 DNA
.	TRBV13	TRBJ1-5	.	CASSPRTPRDNQPQHF	TGTGCCAGCAGCCCACGGACACCTCGAGACAATCAGCCCCAGCATTTT
TRBD2	TRBV10-3	TRBJ2-7	.	CAISPSGLAGYEQYF	TGTGCCATCAGCCCTTCGGGACTAGCGGGTTACGAGCAGTACTTC
TRBD2	TRBV4-2	TRBJ2-1	.	CASSQGRRTSGNGEQFF	TGTGCCAGCAGCCAAGGGCGACGGACTAGCGGGAATGGTGAGCAGTTCTTC
TRBD1	TRBV2	TRBJ1-4	.	CASSEGQAPLFF	TGTGCCAGCAGTGAGGGACAGGCCCCTCTGTTTTTT
.	TRBV6-5	TRBJ2-1	.	CASSYLGHLLYNEQFF	TGTGCCAGCAGTTACCTAGGACACCTACTCTACAATGAGCAGTTCTTC
.	TRBV19	TRBJ1-5	.	CASRGSGAQAQHF	TGTGCCAGTCGCGGTAGTGGGGCTCAGGCCCAGCATTTT
TRBD1	TRBV5-1	TRBJ2-1	.	CASSLEYEGTGLYNEQFF	TGCGCCAGCAGCTTGGAATACGAAGGGACAGGACTATACAATGAGCAGTTCTTC
.	TRBV7-2	TRBJ1-1	.	CASSSYTEAFF	TGTGCCAGCAGCTCTTACACTGAAGCTTTCTTT
TRBD1	TRBV7-2	TRBJ1-2	.	CASSFPPGQNYGYTF	TGTGCCAGCAGCTTTCCCCCGGGACAGAACTATGGCTACACCTTC
.	TRBV3-1/TRBV3-2	TRBJ2-7	.	CASSHRGVEQYF	TGTGCCAGCAGCCACAGGGGGGTCGAGCAGTACTTC
.	TRBV20-1	TRBJ1-1	.	CSGWGDTEAFF	TGCAGTGGGTGGGGCGACACTGAAGCTTTCTTT
TRBD1	TRBV2	TRBJ1-3	.	CASRPTGSPNTIYF	TGTGCCAGCCGCCCGACAGGGAGCCCAAACACCATATATTTT
TRBD1	TRBV14	TRBJ2-2	.	CASSRTGRNTGELFF	TGTGCCAGCAGCCGGACAGGGAGGAACACCGGGGAGCTGTTTTTT
TRBD1	TRBV15	TRBJ2-1	.	CATSRTGGGSYNEQFF	TGTGCCACCAGCAGAACAGGGGGCGGGTCCTACAATGAGCAGTTCTTC
TRBD2	TRBV29-1	TRBJ2-3	.	CSLGRGGTDTQYF	TGCAGCCTGGGCCGGGGGGGCACAGATACGCAGTATTTT
.	TRBV5-1	TRBJ2-2	.	CASADDSIWNTGELFF	TGCGCCAGCGCTGACGACAGTATATGGAACACCGGGGAGCTGTTTTTT
TRBD2	TRBV30	TRBJ2-3	.	CAWSVRRTSGGTDTQYF	TGTGCCTGGAGTGTACGGAGGACTAGCGGGGGCACAGATACGCAGTATTTT
TRBD1	TRBV5-1	TRBJ2-3	once	CASSYLGQGAGDTQYF	TGCGCCAGCAGCTACCTAGGACAGGGGGCAGGGGATACGCAGTATTTT
.	TRBV21-1	TRBJ1-2	.	CASSKKPRGGGGYTF	TGTGCCAGCAGCAAAAAGCCGAGGGGGGGCGGTGGCTACACCTTC
TRBD1	TRBV14	TRBJ1-2	few	CASSLGQNYGYTF	TGTGCCAGCAGCCTGGGACAGAACTATGGCTACACCTTC
.	TRBV5-4	TRBJ1-4	few	CASSPGGRNEKLFF	TGTGCCAGCAGCCCTGGGGGGAGGAATGAAAAACTGTTTTTT
TRBD1	TRBV7-2	TRBJ1-1	.	CASATTGGVAEAFF	TGTGCCAGCGCTACGACAGGGGGTGTGGCTGAAGCTTTCTTT
TRBD1	TRBV6-2/TRBV6-3	TRBJ1-2	.	CASSPTGDYGYTF	TGTGCCAGCAGTCCGACAGGGGACTATGGCTACACCTTC
TRBD1	TRBV7-6	TRBJ1-2	.	CASSLTDRQVHGYTF	TGTGCCAGCAGCTTAACGGACAGGCAGGTCCATGGCTACACCTTC
.	TRBV6-1	TRBJ1-1	few	CASSEGPNTEAFF	TGTGCCAGCAGTGAAGGGCCGAACACTGAAGCTTTCTTT
TRBD1	TRBV18	TRBJ1-5	.	CASSLGQTNSNQPQHF	TGTGCCAGCTCACTGGGACAGACAAATAGCAATCAGCCCCAGCATTTT